This TCR beta chain came from a study of T-cell reconstitution after alpha-beta-depleted transplantation in children. This clonotype was seen more than once but under ten times. Germline values: CDR1 MNHEY, CDR2 SVGEGT. The CDR3 totals 17 residues. V gave up 2 bases and J gave up 0 bases; unmatched junction bases: 5. During its preparation, the TCRbeta library received unique molecular identifiers. Via MiXCR, TCRdb re-called the PCR reads, giving one row per CDR3 protein. Of some 530,000 distinct CDR3 sequences in the sample, around 13% are singletons; the top ten hold about 5%. The chain links TRBV6-2 or TRBV6-3 to TRBJ2-4, with 9 nucleotides matching TRBD2. The sample was PBMCs from the stem cell graft donor, taken from the stem cell graft. This receptor was taken from a human donor who donated a stem cell graft to a child with combined immunodeficiency. The CDR3: CASSYVAGGVAKNIQYF. CDR3 sequence (DNA): TGTGCCAGCAGTTACGTCGCGGGGGGGGTAGCCAAAAACATTCAGTACTTC.